This T cell receptor (beta chain) appears in the sequencing data of a study of regulatory T cells in long-lasting Graves disease. Extracted RNA from PBMCs served as the source of the TCR library. The diagnosis of Graves' disease used American Thyroid Association guidelines. As concerns this clonotype: Its antigen is unknown.

Study results and limitations: Peripheral blood was the sole material, not thyroid tissue. The number of shared public clonotypes was higher in persistent patients (more than 2,500) than new patients (under 1,000).

One entry per CDR3 protein results from TCRdb running MiXCR on the reads. Of over a thousand distinct CDR3 sequences listed, roughly nine tenths are singletons. The receptor's source is a woman younger than 45 with Graves disease. The starting material was peripheral blood mononuclear cells (PBMCs), obtained with antithyroid drug treatment, in newly diagnosed or persistent Graves disease (not recorded which).

The DNA for the CDR3 is TGCGCCAGCAGCCTCGGACAGGGGGCGGTCACTGAAGCTTTCTTT. It is translated as CASSLGQGAVTEAFF. The rearrangement joins TRBV4-1 to TRBJ1-1; 11 bases are a match to TRBD1. The CDR3 length is 15 residues. The J segment lost 4 bases and the V segment lost 4 bases, leaving 5 bases of the junction unmatched. CDR1 is MGHRA and CDR2 is YSYEKL in the germline V gene.